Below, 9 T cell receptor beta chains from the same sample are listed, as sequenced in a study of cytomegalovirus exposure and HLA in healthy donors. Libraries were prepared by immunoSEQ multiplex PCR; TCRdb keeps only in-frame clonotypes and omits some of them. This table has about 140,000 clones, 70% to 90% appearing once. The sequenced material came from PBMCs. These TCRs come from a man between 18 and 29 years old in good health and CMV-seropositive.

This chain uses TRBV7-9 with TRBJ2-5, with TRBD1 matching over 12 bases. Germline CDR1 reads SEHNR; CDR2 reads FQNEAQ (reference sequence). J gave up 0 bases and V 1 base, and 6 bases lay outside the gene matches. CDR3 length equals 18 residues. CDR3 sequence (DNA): TGTGCCAGCAGCTTAGGTGGGACAGGGGGCCGGTACCAAGAGACCCAGTACTTC. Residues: CASSLGGTGGRYQETQYF.

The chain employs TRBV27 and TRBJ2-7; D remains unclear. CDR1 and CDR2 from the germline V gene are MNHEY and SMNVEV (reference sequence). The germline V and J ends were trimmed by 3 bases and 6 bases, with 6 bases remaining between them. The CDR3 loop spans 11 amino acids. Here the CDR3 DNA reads TGTGCCAGCAGTTTCGTCGGCGAGCAGTACTTC. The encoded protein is CASSFVGEQYF.

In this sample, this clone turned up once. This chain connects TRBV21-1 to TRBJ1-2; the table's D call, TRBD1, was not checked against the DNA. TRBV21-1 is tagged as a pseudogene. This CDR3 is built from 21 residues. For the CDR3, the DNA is TGTGCCAGCAGCCACCGGAAAAGCGGATCCGGGACAGGGGGATCGAACTATGGCTACACCTTC. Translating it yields CASSHRKSGSGTGGSNYGYTF.

The CDR3 coding sequence is TGTGCCAGCAGCCCTCGGGGGGCCAAGGGGAGCACAGATACGCAGTATTTT. Translation: CASSPRGAKGSTDTQYF. This chain joins TRBV9 and TRBJ2-3, with a possible D match to TRBD2 (7 bases). Germline V lookup: CDR1 SGDLS, CDR2 YYNGEE. CDR3 size: 17 residues. The V gene lost 4 bases and the J gene lost 0 bases, with 18 bases spanning the gap.

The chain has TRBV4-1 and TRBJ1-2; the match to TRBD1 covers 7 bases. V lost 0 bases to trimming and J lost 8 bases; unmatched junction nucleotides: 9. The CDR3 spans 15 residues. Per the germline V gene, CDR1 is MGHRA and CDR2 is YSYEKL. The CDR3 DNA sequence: TGCGCCAGCAGCCAAGATCCAGGGGGTTATCGGGGCTACACCTTC. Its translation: CASSQDPGGYRGYTF.

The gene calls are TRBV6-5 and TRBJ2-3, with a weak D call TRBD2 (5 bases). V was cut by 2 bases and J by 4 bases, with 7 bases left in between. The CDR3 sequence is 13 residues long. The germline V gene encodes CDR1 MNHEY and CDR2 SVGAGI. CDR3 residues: CASSYPGSDTQYF. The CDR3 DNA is TGTGCCAGCAGTTACCCGGGGTCAGATACGCAGTATTTT.

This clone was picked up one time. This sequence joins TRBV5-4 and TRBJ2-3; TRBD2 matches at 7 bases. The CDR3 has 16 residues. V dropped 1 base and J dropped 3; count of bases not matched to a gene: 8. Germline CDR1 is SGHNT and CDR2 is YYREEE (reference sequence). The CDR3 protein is CASSLFTGGVTDTQYF. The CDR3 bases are TGTGCCAGCAGCTTGTTTACGGGGGGTGTTACAGATACGCAGTATTTT.

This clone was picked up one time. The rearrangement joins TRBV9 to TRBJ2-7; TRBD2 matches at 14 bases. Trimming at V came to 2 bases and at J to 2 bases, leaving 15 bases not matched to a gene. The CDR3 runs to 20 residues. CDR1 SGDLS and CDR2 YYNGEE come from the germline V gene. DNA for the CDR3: TGTGCCAGCAGCGTGGCTCCCGCCGGGACTAGCGGGAGAACCCCCTACGAGCAGTACTTC. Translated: CASSVAPAGTSGRTPYEQYF.

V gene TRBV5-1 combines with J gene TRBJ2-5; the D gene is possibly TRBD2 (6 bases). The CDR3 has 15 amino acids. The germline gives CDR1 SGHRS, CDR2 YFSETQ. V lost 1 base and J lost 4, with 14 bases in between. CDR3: CASSLQGGKLETQYF. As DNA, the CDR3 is TGCGCCAGCAGCTTGCAGGGCGGGAAATTAGAGACCCAGTACTTC. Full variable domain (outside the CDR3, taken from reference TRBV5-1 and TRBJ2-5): KAGVTQTPRYLIKTRGQQVTLSCSPISGHRSVSWYQQTPGQGLQFLFEYFSETQRNKGNFPGRFSGRQFSNSRSEMNVSTLELGDSALYLCASSLQGGKLETQYFGPGTRLLVL.